This TCR beta chain emerged from a study of PD-1 blockade in classical Hodgkin lymphoma. General study points: In newly diagnosed patients, baseline TCR diversity was reportedly below that of healthy donors. The repertoire differences lack a defined cause, possibly disease activity or prior therapy.

From germline, CDR1 is SGHTA and CDR2 FQGNSA. The V end was cut by 2 bases, the J end by 3 bases, with 11 bases between. The CDR3 has 15 residues. Points on this clone: Its specificity is not known.

As for time point: newly diagnosed, previously untreated cHL patient sample. Comparison relied on PBMCs that came from newly diagnosed, untreated classical Hodgkin lymphoma. Libraries were prepared by immunoSEQ multiplex PCR; TCRdb keeps only in-frame clonotypes and omits some of them. The sample has about 25,000 clones, 94% seen once; the top ten hold about 3.6%. The chain uses TRBV7-2 and TRBJ1-5, with no clear D. The sequenced material came from peripheral blood mononuclear cells (PBMCs). The TCR was taken from a human donor with classical Hodgkin lymphoma. In DNA form, the CDR3 reads TGTGCCAGCAGCTTATCCCGGGCCTCCAATCAGCCCCAGCATTTT. This sequence encodes CASSLSRASNQPQHF.